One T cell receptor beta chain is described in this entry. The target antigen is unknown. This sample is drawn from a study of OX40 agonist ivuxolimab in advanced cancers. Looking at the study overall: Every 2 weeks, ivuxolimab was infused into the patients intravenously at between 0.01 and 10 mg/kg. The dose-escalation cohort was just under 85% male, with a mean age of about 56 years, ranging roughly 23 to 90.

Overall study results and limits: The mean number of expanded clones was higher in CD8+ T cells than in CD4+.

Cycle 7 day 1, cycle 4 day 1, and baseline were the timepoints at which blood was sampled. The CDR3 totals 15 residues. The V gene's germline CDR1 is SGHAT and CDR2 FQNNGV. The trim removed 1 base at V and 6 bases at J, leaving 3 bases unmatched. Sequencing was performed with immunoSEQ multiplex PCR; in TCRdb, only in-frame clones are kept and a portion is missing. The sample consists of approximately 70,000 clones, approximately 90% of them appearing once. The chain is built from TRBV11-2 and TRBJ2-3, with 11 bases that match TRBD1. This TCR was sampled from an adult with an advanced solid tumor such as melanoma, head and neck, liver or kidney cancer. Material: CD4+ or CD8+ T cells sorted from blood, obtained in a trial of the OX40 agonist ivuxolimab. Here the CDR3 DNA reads TGTGCCAGCAGCTTAGGGGACAGGGGGTTCGATACGCAGTATTTT. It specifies CASSLGDRGFDTQYF.